This TCR beta chain was sequenced in a study of T cells in Graves' hyperthyroidism and ophthalmopathy. Broader study findings: Blood samples included most of the expanded thyroid clonotypes exceeding 0.001. Using 13 V-J features, a model discriminated ophthalmopathy from stable hyperthyroidism.

Amplification of TCR beta CDR3 regions was performed using RNA transcripts as template. Initially, a first-round RT-PCR of the TCR CDR3 employed the HTBI primer set. TCRdb independently ran MiXCR on the multiplex PCR reads; one entry per CDR3 protein. The repertoire has around 600,000 distinct CDR3 sequences, approximately 15% of them found once; the top ten carry roughly 6.9%. The germline V gene encodes CDR1 SGHTA and CDR2 FQGNSA. The CDR3 loop spans 16 amino acids. V gave up 1 base and J gave up 1 base, with 11 bases separating them. This clonotype was seen ten or more times. Its antigen remains unknown.

The sample comprised blood. The chain employs TRBV7-2 and TRBJ2-1; D not resolved. The TCR sequence derives from a woman aged 18-29 years with Graves' ophthalmopathy. The CDR3 reads CASSLGDPPSYNEQFF. The CDR3, as DNA: TGTGCCAGCAGCTTAGGGGATCCACCATCCTACAATGAGCAGTTCTTC. The full variable domain, in which reference TRBV7-2 and TRBJ2-1 provide the parts outside the CDR3, is GAGVSQSPSNKVTEKGKDVELRCDPISGHTALYWYRQSLGQGLEFLIYFQGNSAPDKSGLPSDRFSAERTGGSVSTLTIQRTQQEDSAVYLCASSLGDPPSYNEQFFGPGTRLTVL.